The 27 T cell receptor beta chains presented below share a single source sample, sequenced in a study of chemoradiotherapy in HPV16-positive cancers. Sequenced by immunoSEQ multiplex PCR; TCRdb stores in-frame clones only, minus some. The data hold around 68,000 clones, with 88% observed a single time. The sample in question was blood, obtained from a patient who underwent chemoradiotherapy. The receptors shown here come from a human donor with HPV-associated anogenital cancer.

The V call is TRBV4-2, the J call TRBJ2-7; TRBD2 matches at 7 bases. The CDR3 loop spans 18 amino acids. The J segment lost 4 bases and the V segment lost 0 bases, leaving 15 bases of the junction unmatched. Germline V CDR1 and CDR2: LGHNA, YNFKEQ. The CDR3: CASSQDLGKSGVEYEQYF. CDR3 DNA sequence: TGTGCCAGCAGCCAAGATCTGGGGAAGAGCGGGGTCGAGTACGAGCAGTACTTC.

The chain employs TRBV30 and TRBJ2-6; 7 nucleotides line up with TRBD2. V gave up 0 bases and J gave up 0 bases; unmatched junction bases: 11. The CDR3 is 19 amino acids. CDR1 is GTSNPN and CDR2 is SVGIG in the germline V gene (reference sequence). The DNA of the CDR3 is TGTGCCTGGAGTGTAAGCGGGGCCAGGTTAAACTCTGGGGCCAACGTCCTGACTTTC. Translated, it gives CAWSVSGARLNSGANVLTF.

The rearrangement uses TRBV7-7 and TRBJ2-3; D perhaps matches TRBD1 (5 bases). In germline, CDR1 is SSHAT, CDR2 FNYEAQ (reference sequence). The CDR3 loop spans 14 amino acids. The CDR3 reads CASRRLQGADTQYF. The CDR3 DNA reads TGTGCTAGCCGACGGCTGCAAGGGGCAGATACGCAGTATTTT. The full variable domain, rest sourced from reference TRBV7-7 and TRBJ2-3, is GAGVSQSPRYKVTKRGQDVTLRCDPISSHATLYWYQQALGQGPEFLTYFNYEAQPDKSGLPSDRFSAERPEGSISTLTIQRTEQRDSAMYRCASRRLQGADTQYFGPGTRLTVL.

The V call is TRBV18, the J call TRBJ1-4; D possibly corresponds to TRBD1 (5 bases). Between the trimmed V and J ends, which lost 6 bases and 5 bases, there was a span of 16 bases. This CDR3 contains 15 residues. Germline lookup yields CDR1 KGHSH and CDR2 LQKENI. CDR3 residues: CASSPNGGLNEKLFF. For the CDR3, the DNA is TGTGCCAGCTCCCCGAATGGGGGACTAAATGAAAAACTGTTTTTT.

The rearrangement uses TRBV4-2 and TRBJ2-1, with 8 bases that match TRBD2. With V trimmed by 1 base and J by 5 bases, 4 bases remained unmatched. This CDR3 region has 15 residues. Looked up from germline, CDR1 is LGHNA and CDR2 is YNFKEQ. The CDR3 DNA is TGTGCCAGCAGCCAAGTACTAGCGGCTGACAATGAGCAGTTCTTC. Its translation is CASSQVLAADNEQFF.

The V gene is TRBV29-1, the J gene TRBJ2-7, with a weak D call TRBD1 (5 bases). The CDR3 runs to 14 residues. Germline lookup yields CDR1 SQVTM and CDR2 ANQGSEA. V was trimmed by 6 bases and J by 3 bases, leaving 18 bases between them. CDR3 nucleotide sequence: TGCAGCGTCCACCTTGGAGAAGGGGACTACGAGCAGTACTTC. This encodes CSVHLGEGDYEQYF.

The chain uses TRBV27 and TRBJ2-1, with TRBD1 matching 10 bases. With 5 bases clipped from V and 6 bases from J, the junction kept 7 bases outside the gene matches. Germline V gene data show CDR1 as MNHEY and CDR2 as SMNVEV (reference sequence). The length of the CDR3 is 15 residues. This chain's CDR3 is CASSKGTGVGNEQFF. The CDR3 DNA sequence: TGTGCCAGCAGTAAAGGGACAGGGGTGGGCAATGAGCAGTTCTTC.

The chain recombines TRBV6-6 with TRBJ2-7; maybe TRBD1 (6 bases). V lost 9 bases, J lost 0 bases, and 15 bases lay in between. The CDR3 is made up of 14 amino acids. The germline V gene has CDR1 MNHNY and CDR2 SVGAGI (reference sequence). The CDR3 DNA reads TGTGCCAGACAGAATAGGGACAACTCCTACGAGCAGTACTTC. Its protein product is CARQNRDNSYEQYF.

This chain links TRBV11-2 with TRBJ1-4, with D unclear. This CDR3 has 15 residues. The germline V and J ends were trimmed by 0 bases and 8 bases, with 13 bases remaining between them. Germline lookup yields CDR1 SGHAT and CDR2 FQNNGV. CDR3 amino acids: CASSLEYAREEKLFF. DNA for the CDR3: TGTGCCAGCAGCTTAGAATATGCTAGGGAGGAAAAACTGTTTTTT.

In its sample, this clone was seen once. The chain couples TRBV5-6 to TRBJ2-1; 7 bases agree with TRBD2. This CDR3 region has 15 residues. The ends lost 3 bases at V and 4 bases at J; junction bases unmatched: 7. Germline V gives CDR1 SGHDT, CDR2 YYEEEE. CDR3 in amino acids: CASSSPREGYNEQFF. The CDR3 DNA reads as TGTGCCAGCAGCTCCCCCAGGGAGGGGTACAATGAGCAGTTCTTC.

This clone was seen just once. The chain is built from TRBV6-5 and TRBJ1-2; possible D gene TRBD1, 6 bases. Germline V lookup: CDR1 MNHEY, CDR2 SVGAGI. The CDR3 runs 12 residues. With 6 bases removed from V and 5 bases from J, the gap between germline ends came to 10 bases. CDR3 nucleotide sequence: TGTGCCAGCAGCGACAGGAAGTATGGCTACACCTTC. The encoded protein is CASSDRKYGYTF.

The CDR3 sequence is CAISGTGNTEAFF. In nucleotides, the CDR3 is TGTGCCATCAGTGGGACAGGGAACACTGAAGCTTTCTTT. The genes are TRBV10-3 and TRBJ1-1, with 7 bases matching TRBD1. The CDR3 totals 13 residues. The V gene end was trimmed by 4 bases and the J gene end by 1 base; junction bases not matched to a gene: 0. Looked up from germline, CDR1 is ENHRY and CDR2 is SYGVKD.

The rearrangement joins TRBV10-3 to TRBJ1-1; TRBD1 agrees at 9 bases. V was pared by 4 bases and J by 6 bases, with 9 bases of the junction left unmatched. This CDR3 has 15 amino acids. Germline assignment: CDR1 ENHRY and CDR2 SYGVKD. CDR3: CAISAPGQGFAEAFF. The DNA of the CDR3 is TGTGCCATCAGTGCACCTGGACAGGGGTTCGCTGAAGCTTTCTTT.

The chain carries TRBV15 and TRBJ1-6, with 9 bases that match TRBD1. The CDR3 length is 18 residues. Germline-derived CDR1 and CDR2 are LNHNV and YYDKDF (reference sequence). V shed 3 bases and J 6 bases; nucleotides not matched to a gene: 12. The CDR3 here is CATSSVRTGEFTNSPLHF. CDR3 bases: TGTGCCACCAGCAGCGTCAGGACAGGGGAATTTACTAATTCACCCCTCCACTTT.

The CDR3, as DNA: TGTGCCAGCAGTCTCGGTTTGTGGGAGACCCAGTACTTC. Translation gives CASSLGLWETQYF. V gene TRBV27 combines with J gene TRBJ2-5; no definite D call. The germline CDR1 and CDR2 sequences are MNHEY and SMNVEV (reference sequence). The CDR3 is 13 residues long. The V gene lost 5 bases and the J gene lost 5 bases, with 12 bases spanning the gap.

This chain links TRBV27 with TRBJ2-7; D possibly corresponds to TRBD2 (6 bases). The V end lost 6 bases, the J end lost 3 bases, and 9 bases lay between the germline ends. CDR1 and CDR2 (germline): MNHEY, SMNVEV (reference sequence). The CDR3 is 12 residues long. The CDR3 region is CASRQGGYEQYF. For the CDR3, the DNA is TGTGCCAGCAGGCAGGGAGGCTACGAGCAGTACTTC.

The table lists this clone with a count of one. This chain uses TRBV20-1 with TRBJ1-2, with D hard to call. The V gene's germline CDR1 is DFQATT and CDR2 SNEGSKA (reference sequence). The CDR3 is 8 amino acids. The CDR3 coding sequence is TGCAGGGGCACTGGCTACACCTTC. It codes for CRGTGYTF.

The CDR3 region has the DNA TGCGCCAGCAGCTTGGCCTCGGGTATCGGGGAGACCCAGTACTTC. Amino acids: CASSLASGIGETQYF. The chain uses TRBV5-1 and TRBJ2-5; D gene ambiguous. V dropped 0 bases and J dropped 5 bases, with 14 bases sitting between them. The CDR3 runs 15 residues. Germline CDR1 is SGHRS and CDR2 is YFSETQ. The full variable domain, completed using reference TRBV5-1 and TRBJ2-5, is KAGVTQTPRYLIKTRGQQVTLSCSPISGHRSVSWYQQTPGQGLQFLFEYFSETQRNKGNFPGRFSGRQFSNSRSEMNVSTLELGDSALYLCASSLASGIGETQYFGPGTRLLVL.

The chain is built from TRBV5-6 and TRBJ1-2; TRBD1 matches at 8 bases. The CDR3 consists of 14 residues. Germline-derived CDR1 and CDR2 are SGHDT and YYEEEE. Unmatched junction bases numbered 4, after V lost 4 bases and J lost 2 bases. As DNA, the CDR3 is TGTGCCAGCAGCACAGGGACAGGCAACTATGGCTACACCTTC. It yields the protein CASSTGTGNYGYTF.

CDR3 nucleotides: TGTGCCAGCAGTCGACAGGGGTCGTCTCGGGGCTACACCTTC. Protein: CASSRQGSSRGYTF. The V call is TRBV28, the J call TRBJ1-2, with 8 bases aligning to TRBD1. After removal of 5 bases from V and 8 bases from J, the junction contained 10 bases not matched to a gene. CDR3 length: 14 residues. In germline, CDR1 is MDHEN, CDR2 SYDVKM.

The chain has TRBV18 and TRBJ1-6; 8 bases agree with TRBD1. Germline CDR1 reads KGHSH; CDR2 reads LQKENI. This CDR3 contains 14 residues. Trimming cost V 3 bases and J 6 bases; bases outside gene matches: 1. CDR3 residues: CASSPGQGNSPLHF. The CDR3 DNA follows: TGTGCCAGCTCACCCGGACAGGGTAATTCACCCCTCCACTTT.

This rearrangement joins TRBV19 to TRBJ1-1; no firm D call. Trimming shortened V by 2 bases and J by 5 bases, and 15 bases separated the two germline ends. Germline lookup yields CDR1 LNHDA and CDR2 SQIVND (reference sequence). The CDR3 has 15 residues. Here the CDR3 DNA reads TGTGCCAGTAGTATATTAACCAGGAGTCGGACTGAAGCTTTCTTT. Protein sequence: CASSILTRSRTEAFF.

The chain carries TRBV27 and TRBJ1-1; D is perhaps TRBD1 (5 bases). Trimming left V 6 bases short and J 6 bases short, with 14 bases between. CDR3 length equals 13 residues. The germline gives CDR1 MNHEY, CDR2 SMNVEV (reference sequence). The CDR3 DNA reads TGTGCCAGCAGACCAATGCAGGGCTCTGAAGCTTTCTTT. Encoded protein: CASRPMQGSEAFF.

The chain joins TRBV7-6 to TRBJ2-5; maybe TRBD2 (6 bases). Between the trimmed V and J ends, which lost 5 bases and 2 bases, there was a span of 12 bases. This CDR3 comprises 14 residues. The germline V gene has CDR1 SGHVS and CDR2 FNYEAQ. The CDR3 nucleotides read TGTGCCAGCAGCACAACCGGGACTCAAGAGACCCAGTACTTC. As protein: CASSTTGTQETQYF.

This clone was counted between two and nine times. The genes are TRBV9 and TRBJ1-6; a possible D gene is TRBD1 (5 bases). The germline V gene has CDR1 SGDLS and CDR2 YYNGEE. V was shortened by 3 bases and J by 9 bases, with 19 bases between the two germline ends. This CDR3 has 16 amino acids. The DNA for the CDR3 is TGTGCCAGCAGCGGGGGCAGGGCAATGGAGAGTTCACCCCTCCACTTT. Translation gives CASSGGRAMESSPLHF.

The chain carries TRBV30 and TRBJ2-5; 12 bases are a match to TRBD2. The CDR3 has 14 residues. V lost 5 bases and J lost 7; bases outside the gene matches: 8. Germline V gene sequence: CDR1 GTSNPN, CDR2 SVGIG (reference sequence). CDR3 in DNA: TGTGCCTGGGCTAGCGGGGGGGCCGGGTTGACCCAGTACTTC. The encoded protein is CAWASGGAGLTQYF.

This rearrangement joins TRBV14 to TRBJ1-2; the match to TRBD1 covers 8 bases. CDR3 length: 17 amino acids. The V gene's germline CDR1 is SGHDN and CDR2 FVKESK. V gave up 2 bases and J gave up 2 bases; unmatched junction bases: 10. The CDR3 spells CASSQRTGSIKNYGYTF. The CDR3 region has the DNA TGTGCCAGCAGCCAAAGGACAGGGTCGATCAAGAACTATGGCTACACCTTC. The full variable domain, completed using reference TRBV14 and TRBJ1-2, is EAGVTQFPSHSVIEKGQTVTLRCDPISGHDNLYWYRRVMGKEIKFLLHFVKESKQDESGMPNNRFLAERTGGTYSTLKVQPAELEDSGVYFCASSQRTGSIKNYGYTFGSGTRLTVV.